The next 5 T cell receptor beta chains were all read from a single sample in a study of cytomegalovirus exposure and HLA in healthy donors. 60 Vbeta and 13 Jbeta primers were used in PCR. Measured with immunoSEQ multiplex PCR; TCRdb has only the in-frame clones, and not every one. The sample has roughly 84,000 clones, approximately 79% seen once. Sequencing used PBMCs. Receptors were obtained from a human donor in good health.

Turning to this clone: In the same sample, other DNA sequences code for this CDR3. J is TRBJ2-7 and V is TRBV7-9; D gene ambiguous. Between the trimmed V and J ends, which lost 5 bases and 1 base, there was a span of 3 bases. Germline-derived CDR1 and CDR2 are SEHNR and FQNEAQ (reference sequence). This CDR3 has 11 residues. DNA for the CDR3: TGTGCCAGCAGCACTTCCTACGAGCAGTACTTC. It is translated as CASSTSYEQYF.

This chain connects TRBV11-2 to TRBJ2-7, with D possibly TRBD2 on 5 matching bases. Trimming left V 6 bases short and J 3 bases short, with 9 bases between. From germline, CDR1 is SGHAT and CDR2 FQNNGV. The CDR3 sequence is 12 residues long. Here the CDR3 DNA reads TGTGCCAGCAGGGGGAGCTACTACGAGCAGTACTTC. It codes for CASRGSYYEQYF.

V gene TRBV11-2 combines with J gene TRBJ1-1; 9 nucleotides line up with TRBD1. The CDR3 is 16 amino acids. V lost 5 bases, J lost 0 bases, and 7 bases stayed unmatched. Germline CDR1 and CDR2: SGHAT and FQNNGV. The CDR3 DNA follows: TGTGCCAGCAGCCCGAGAGGGACAGGGATGAACACTGAAGCTTTCTTT. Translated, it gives CASSPRGTGMNTEAFF. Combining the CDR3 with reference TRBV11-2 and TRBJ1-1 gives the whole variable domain EAGVAQSPRYKIIEKRQSVAFWCNPISGHATLYWYQQILGQGPKLLIQFQNNGVVDDSQLPKDRFSAERLKGVDSTLKIQPAKLEDSAVYLCASSPRGTGMNTEAFFGQGTRLTVV.

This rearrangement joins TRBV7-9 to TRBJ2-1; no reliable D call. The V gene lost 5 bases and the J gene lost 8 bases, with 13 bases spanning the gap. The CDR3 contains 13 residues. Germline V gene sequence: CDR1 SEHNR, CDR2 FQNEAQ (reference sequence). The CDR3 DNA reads TGTGCCAGCAGCCCCCCTTTACGGTATGAGCAGTTCTTC. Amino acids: CASSPPLRYEQFF.

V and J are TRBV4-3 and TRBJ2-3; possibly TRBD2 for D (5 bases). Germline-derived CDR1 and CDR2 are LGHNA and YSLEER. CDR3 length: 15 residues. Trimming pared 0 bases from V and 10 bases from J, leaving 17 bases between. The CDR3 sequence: CASSQDHSAGMAQYF. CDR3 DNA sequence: TGCGCCAGCAGCCAAGATCATAGCGCCGGCATGGCGCAGTATTTT.